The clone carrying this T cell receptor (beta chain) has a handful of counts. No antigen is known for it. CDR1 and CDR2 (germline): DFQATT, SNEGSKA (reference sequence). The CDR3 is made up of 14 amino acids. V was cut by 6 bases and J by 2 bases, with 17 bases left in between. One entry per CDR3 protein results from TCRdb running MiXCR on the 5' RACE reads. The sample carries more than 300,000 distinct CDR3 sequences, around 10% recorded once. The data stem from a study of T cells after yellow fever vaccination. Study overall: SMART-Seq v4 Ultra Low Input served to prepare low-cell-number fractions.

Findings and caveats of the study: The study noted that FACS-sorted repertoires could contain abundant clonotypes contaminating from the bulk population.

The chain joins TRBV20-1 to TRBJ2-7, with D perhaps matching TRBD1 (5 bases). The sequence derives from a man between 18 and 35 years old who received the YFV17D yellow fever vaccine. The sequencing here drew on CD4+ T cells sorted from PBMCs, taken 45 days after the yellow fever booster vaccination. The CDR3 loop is CSALHGQGAYEQYF. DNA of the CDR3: TGCAGTGCGCTCCATGGCCAGGGCGCCTACGAGCAGTACTTC.